The TCR beta chain described here comes from a study of cytomegalovirus exposure and HLA in healthy donors. V lost 3 bases to trimming and J lost 4 bases, with 18 bases between them. The CDR3 extends over 17 amino acids. Germline values: CDR1 MDHEN, CDR2 SYDVKM. As concerns this clone: The target antigen is unknown.

Assay: immunoSEQ multiplex PCR; the TCRdb copy retains only in-frame clones and omits some. The sample yields about 160,000 clones, 70% to 90% seen once. Study-level results: The classifier was said to identify cytomegalovirus status with high specificity and sensitivity.

J is TRBJ1-4 and V is TRBV28; the D gene is possibly TRBD1 (6 bases). This clonotype was obtained from a man aged 18 to 30 in good health and CMV-seronegative. Sequenced sample: PBMCs. The CDR3 nucleotides read TGTGCCAGCAGTTTTACCCCGTTAGGACAGATTAATGAAAAACTGTTTTTT. It codes for CASSFTPLGQINEKLFF.